Listed here is a single TCR beta chain. It lacks a known antigen. The sample holds no much larger clone one base away, and base qualities are not on file. The source of the sample is a study of graft-versus-host responses after intestinal transplantation (dated by TCRdb to the early 2020s). Context from the whole study: The transplants that recipients received were multivisceral, liver-intestinal, or isolated intestinal. All recipients received anti-thymocyte globulin induction followed by maintenance tacrolimus and steroids for approximately 3 years. After intestinal transplantation, graft-versus-host and host-versus-graft alloreactive T cell clones were followed in the graft, circulation and bone marrow using bulk TCR-beta CDR3 sequencing. Alloreactive clones were identified by sequencing pre-transplant mixed lymphocyte reaction products and comparing them with unstimulated pre-transplant donor and recipient T cells. Of the roughly 25 intestinal transplant recipients enrolled in the cohort, one of whom was a retransplant, a few patients without pretransplant specimens were excluded. Donor T cell macrochimerism was defined as a peak of at least 4% donor T cells among recipient peripheral blood mononuclear cells. Rather than being sequenced by the commercial service, samples from a few later patients were sequenced in-house on an Illumina MiSeq and processed with MiXCR. What the work shows at the level of the full study, not this receptor alone: GvH clones were detected in recipient bone marrow, and some appeared earlier in ileal mucosa or blood, consistent with an intestinal mucosal origin. The relatively low number and heterogeneity of intestinal transplant patients limited the conclusions. Early after transplant, peak levels of circulating GvH clones were associated with declines in HvG clones. In patients with donor T cell macrochimerism, the allografts had high GvH to HvG T cell clonal ratios.

The CDR1 and CDR2 encoded by the germline V gene are SGHAT and FQNNGV. V is cut by 3 bases and J by 4 bases, and the space between the germline ends is 9 bases. The CDR3 contains 13 residues, cysteine and phenylalanine counted. The kept DNA is CDR3 alone, 39 bases in frame from the first base. Blood samples were collected up to 4 times in the first month after transplant and then at least monthly when available. Receptor libraries were prepared by the immunoSEQ multiplex PCR assay. For most patients, high-throughput TCR-beta CDR3 sequencing of genomic DNA was performed by Adaptive Biotechnologies. Turning to the authors' computational methods: TCR sequencing data were retrieved from Adaptive's ImmunoSEQ software for about 17 patients, whereas three other patients were processed with MiXCR and VDJtools. CDR3 nucleotide sequences shared between donor and recipient were removed because the origin of such sequences could not be assigned. To count as alloreactive, a clone needed at least 2-fold expansion over unstimulated cells and a minimum CFSE-low frequency of 0.002% (template counts) or 0.001% (read counts). Mappable clones were those detected in sequenced pre-transplant spleen, lymph node, or MLR CFSE-low populations of the donor or recipient. Cumulative frequency of alloreactive clones was calculated as a percentage of all sequences weighted by copy number. Drawn from immuneACCESS, this table holds only the in-frame rearrangements with V and J called that TCRdb kept. Clones are partly lost; checked studies trace under half to an unresolved V gene and leave the rest unexplained. That table gives V, J and clone size, and the DNA gave D and trimming. The sample has 77,000 or so clones on record, 92% of them singletons. The ten biggest clones cover roughly 0.64% of the sample.

The sequences come from PBMCs, collected 98 days after intestinal transplantation. This TCR was recovered from a human patient who received an intestinal transplant, so some T cells may come from the graft donor. The V gene is TRBV11-2 and the J gene is TRBJ2-5, with TRBD2 as a weak D call on 5 bases. The CDR3 reads as follows: CASSLRVRETQYF. The nucleotide sequence is TGTGCCAGCAGCTTGAGGGTACGAGAGACCCAGTACTTC.